This is a list of T cell receptor beta chains from one sample in a study of T cell responses to AZD1222 COVID-19 vaccine. Clones were read by immunoSEQ multiplex PCR, and TCRdb kept only the in-frame ones, dropping some. The data show more than 90,000 clones, 86% seen once. The specimen was peripheral blood, collected 28 days after the second AZD1222 dose. These receptors were taken from an adult who received the AZD1222 COVID-19 vaccine. Both conserved end residues are part of each CDR3. Each record gives: J gene, D gene, clone size, V gene, CDR3 DNA, CDR3 protein. D genes are given only for firm matches. Part of the rows lack a size; the others show once, few, many or a class for expanded clones.

>TRBJ1-6|TRBD1|-|TRBV27
TGTGCCAGCAGTCGACTGACAGGGGAAAATTCACCCCTCCACTTT
CASSRLTGENSPLHF
>TRBJ2-1|TRBD2|-|TRBV2
TGTGCCGGTAGAGGACTAGCGGGAGTCGACTCCTACAATGAGCAGTTCTTC
CAGRGLAGVDSYNEQFF
>TRBJ1-2|-|-|TRBV18
TGTGCCAGCTCACCCGGGGACGGCTATGGCTACACCTTC
CASSPGDGYGYTF
>TRBJ2-7|TRBD2|-|TRBV6-2/TRBV6-3
TGTGCCAGCAGTCCGACTAGCGGGAGAGTATACGAGCAGTACTTC
CASSPTSGRVYEQYF
>TRBJ2-3|-|-|TRBV27
TGTGCCAGCAGGCCCGCCTTTCCTTTAGATACGCAGTATTTT
CASRPAFPLDTQYF
>TRBJ1-5|-|-|TRBV10-3
TGTGCCATCAGTGCTACAGGTAATAGCAATCAGCCCCAGCATTTT
CAISATGNSNQPQHF
>TRBJ1-2|TRBD1|-|TRBV4-3
TGCGCCAGCAGCCAAGATTTGGCCAGGGGGACGGGCGGCTACACCTTC
CASSQDLARGTGGYTF
>TRBJ1-6|-|-|TRBV9
TGTGCCAGCAGCGTAGACCCCGGGGCCCAAAATTCACCCCTCCACTTT
CASSVDPGAQNSPLHF
>TRBJ1-1|-|-|TRBV7-3
TGTGCCAGCAGCTTAGTATGGGGAGCTGAAGCTTTCTTT
CASSLVWGAEAFF
>TRBJ2-1|-|-|TRBV5-3
TGTGCCAGAAGCTGGGGGACTGTTACCTACAATGAGCAGTTCTTC
CARSWGTVTYNEQFF
>TRBJ1-5|-|-|TRBV7-2
TGTGCCAGCAGCTTATCGGCAGGGGTGCAGCCCCAGCATTTT
CASSLSAGVQPQHF
>TRBJ1-3|TRBD1|-|TRBV2
TGTGCCATGGGACAGATCTCTGGAAACACCATATATTTT
CAMGQISGNTIYF
>TRBJ1-1|-|-|TRBV19
TGTGCCAGTAGTGTCGCTTGGGCCGGAGTGAACACTGAAGCTTTCTTT
CASSVAWAGVNTEAFF
>TRBJ1-4|-|-|TRBV19
TGTGCCAGTAGGATGACTGGGAAACTGTTTTTT
CASRMTGKLFF
>TRBJ1-4|-|-|TRBV28
TGTGCCAGCAGTTTACAGATAGCTAATGAAAAACTGTTTTTT
CASSLQIANEKLFF
>TRBJ2-7|-|-|TRBV21-1
TGTGCCAGCAGCGAGAATACAGGGGGCTTTCGATACGAGCAGTACTTC
CASSENTGGFRYEQYF
>TRBJ2-7|TRBD1|-|TRBV5-1
TGCGCCAGCAGCATCAACAGGGGGTCCTCCTACGAGCAGTACTTC
CASSINRGSSYEQYF
>TRBJ2-2|-|-|TRBV5-1
TGCGCCAGCAGCACCATCGAGGGCGGGGAGCTGTTTTTT
CASSTIEGGELFF
>TRBJ2-2|-|-|TRBV7-9
TGTGCCAGCAGCTACTCCAGTCGGGGGCAAGCCACCGGGGAGCTGTTTTTT
CASSYSSRGQATGELFF
>TRBJ1-1|-|-|TRBV7-9
TGTGCCAGCAGCTTAGGGATCACTGAAGCTTTCTTT
CASSLGITEAFF
>TRBJ1-5|TRBD1|-|TRBV2
TGTGCCAGCAGAGTTGACAGGGGGGTCAATCAGCCCCAGCATTTT
CASRVDRGVNQPQHF
>TRBJ1-1|TRBD1|once|TRBV13
TGTGCCAGCAGCACCGACAGGGGGCCTACTGAAGCTTTCTTT
CASSTDRGPTEAFF
>TRBJ2-7|-|-|TRBV5-4
TGTGCCAGCAGCTACCTAAGTGGGGCGCGGGTGTACGAGCAGTACTTC
CASSYLSGARVYEQYF
>TRBJ2-7|TRBD1|once|TRBV5-5
TGTGCCAGCCATCCTCGAGGTTCGACAGGGACCTACGAGCAGTACTTC
CASHPRGSTGTYEQYF
>TRBJ1-5|-|few|TRBV6-1
TGTGCCAGCAGTGAAGTTCCGAGGCCGAATCAGCCCCAGCATTTT
CASSEVPRPNQPQHF
>TRBJ2-7|TRBD1|once|TRBV19
TGTGCCAGTAGTATAGCTTGGACAGGGAGCTACGAGCAGTACTTC
CASSIAWTGSYEQYF
>TRBJ1-1|-|-|TRBV18
TGTGCCAGCTCACCACCAAGCGACCCCACTGAAGCTTTCTTT
CASSPPSDPTEAFF
>TRBJ1-4|TRBD1|-|TRBV3-1/TRBV3-2
TGTGCCAGCAGCCGACAGGGACTGAATGAAAAACTGTTTTTT
CASSRQGLNEKLFF
>TRBJ2-7|-|-|TRBV28
TGTGCCAGCGGCTTCACCTACGAGCAGTACTTC
CASGFTYEQYF
>TRBJ2-1|TRBD2|-|TRBV7-6
TGTGCCAGCAGCCAAACTAGCGGCCTCTCCTACAATGAGCAGTTCTTC
CASSQTSGLSYNEQFF
>TRBJ2-1|-|-|TRBV7-9
TGTGCCAGCAGCTTCCGGGGTAGCTCCTACAATGAGCAGTTCTTC
CASSFRGSSYNEQFF
>TRBJ1-2|-|-|TRBV7-9
TGTGCCAGCAGCTTAGGTCAGGGTTCGGGCTACACCTTC
CASSLGQGSGYTF
>TRBJ2-5|-|-|TRBV2
TGTGCCAGCAGTGATAGAAAAGAGACCCAGTACTTC
CASSDRKETQYF
>TRBJ2-7|-|-|TRBV4-3
TGCGCCAGCAGCCGCCAACTTTTGGAGGGAGGGGGCTACGAGCAGTACTTC
CASSRQLLEGGGYEQYF
>TRBJ1-2|TRBD1|-|TRBV28
TGTGCCAGCAGTTCTAGACAGGGGGCCGACTATGGCTACACCTTC
CASSSRQGADYGYTF
>TRBJ1-4|-|-|TRBV9
TGTGCCAGCAGCGTAGGAGGGGCCAGAATAAATGAAAAACTGTTTTTT
CASSVGGARINEKLFF
>TRBJ2-3|-|-|TRBV5-1
TGCGCCAGCAGCTTGATCGCTAGCTTGAACACAGATACGCAGTATTTT
CASSLIASLNTDTQYF
>TRBJ2-3|TRBD2|once|TRBV10-3
TGTGCCATCAGCCCTAGACTAGCGGGAGGCACAGATACGCAGTATTTT
CAISPRLAGGTDTQYF
>TRBJ2-3|-|-|TRBV6-2/TRBV6-3
TGTGCCAGCAGTTACTCAGCCTACCCCGGAGCCGGTACGCAGTATTTT
CASSYSAYPGAGTQYF
>TRBJ2-5|TRBD2|-|TRBV11-2
TGTGCCAGCAGCCCACAGACTAGCGGGATGGGTGGGACCCAGTACTTC
CASSPQTSGMGGTQYF
>TRBJ1-1|-|-|TRBV5-1
TGCGCCAGCAGCCCCGGGACGGGAGGGACTGAAGCTTTCTTT
CASSPGTGGTEAFF
>TRBJ1-6|TRBD1|many|TRBV7-2
TGTGCCAGCAGCCCAGGGGGTAGCTCCTATAATTCACCCCTCCACTTT
CASSPGGSSYNSPLHF
>TRBJ2-3|-|-|TRBV7-2
TGTGCCAGCAGCTTGGGGGGGGGCCGGGATACGCAGTATTTT
CASSLGGGRDTQYF
>TRBJ2-6|-|-|TRBV24-1
TGTGCCACCAGTGGGGGTATGTCCGGGGCCAACGTCCTGACTTTC
CATSGGMSGANVLTF
>TRBJ2-5|-|-|TRBV20-1
TGCAGTGCTAGGAGCCAGGAGACCCAGTACTTC
CSARSQETQYF
>TRBJ1-1|TRBD1|-|TRBV2
TGTGCCAGCGGGACAGGGCAGTCTGAAGCTTTCTTT
CASGTGQSEAFF
>TRBJ1-6|TRBD1|few|TRBV7-2
TGTGCCAGCAGCTTAGTGGGACAGGGGGTCTCAAATTCACCCCTCCACTTT
CASSLVGQGVSNSPLHF
>TRBJ1-4|-|once|TRBV13
TGTGCCAGCAGCCCCTCGACAGTTATGGGGGGTGAAAAACTGTTTTTT
CASSPSTVMGGEKLFF
>TRBJ1-2|-|-|TRBV28
TGTGCCAGCAGTTTAGATAGGTTAGCTAACTATGGCTACACCTTC
CASSLDRLANYGYTF
>TRBJ1-5|-|-|TRBV14
TGTGCCAGCAGCCAAGCAGAAGATCAGCCCCAGCATTTT
CASSQAEDQPQHF
>TRBJ1-5|-|-|TRBV28
TGTGCCAGCAGTCTCGGACGTTTGAATCAGCCCCAGCATTTT
CASSLGRLNQPQHF
>TRBJ1-3|-|-|TRBV14
TGTGCCAGCAGCCAACAGGGGATAGCTGGAAACACCATATATTTT
CASSQQGIAGNTIYF
>TRBJ2-1|TRBD1|-|TRBV7-3
TGTGCCAGCAGCTTAGGGGACAGGGGGATCCCTGAGCAGTTCTTC
CASSLGDRGIPEQFF
>TRBJ2-7|TRBD1|-|TRBV10-3
TGTGCCATCAGTGAGGAGGGTTGGACAGGCTACGAGCAGTACTTC
CAISEEGWTGYEQYF
>TRBJ2-1|-|-|TRBV6-4
TGTGCCAGCAGCTTGGAGCTAAACAATGAGCAGTTCTTC
CASSLELNNEQFF
>TRBJ2-7|TRBD1|-|TRBV28
TGTGCCAGCAGCCTCTTACCCGGGACAGGGCCCGAGCAGTACTTC
CASSLLPGTGPEQYF
>TRBJ1-4|-|-|TRBV11-2
TGTGCCAGCAGTTTCCCGGACCGCCCGGACGAACTGTTTTTT
CASSFPDRPDELFF
>TRBJ1-6|-|-|TRBV5-1
TGCGCCAGCAGCTTGGGACAAGGCCTAGGTCCCCTCCACTTT
CASSLGQGLGPLHF
>TRBJ2-3|TRBD1|-|TRBV7-3
TGTGCCAGCAGCTTAGATTCGCCCGGAGGACAGGGGGCACGAAATACGCAGTATTTT
CASSLDSPGGQGARNTQYF
>TRBJ2-1|-|-|TRBV5-8
TGTGCCAGCAGCTATGGGGCCGTTCAGTCCAATGAGCAGTTCTTC
CASSYGAVQSNEQFF